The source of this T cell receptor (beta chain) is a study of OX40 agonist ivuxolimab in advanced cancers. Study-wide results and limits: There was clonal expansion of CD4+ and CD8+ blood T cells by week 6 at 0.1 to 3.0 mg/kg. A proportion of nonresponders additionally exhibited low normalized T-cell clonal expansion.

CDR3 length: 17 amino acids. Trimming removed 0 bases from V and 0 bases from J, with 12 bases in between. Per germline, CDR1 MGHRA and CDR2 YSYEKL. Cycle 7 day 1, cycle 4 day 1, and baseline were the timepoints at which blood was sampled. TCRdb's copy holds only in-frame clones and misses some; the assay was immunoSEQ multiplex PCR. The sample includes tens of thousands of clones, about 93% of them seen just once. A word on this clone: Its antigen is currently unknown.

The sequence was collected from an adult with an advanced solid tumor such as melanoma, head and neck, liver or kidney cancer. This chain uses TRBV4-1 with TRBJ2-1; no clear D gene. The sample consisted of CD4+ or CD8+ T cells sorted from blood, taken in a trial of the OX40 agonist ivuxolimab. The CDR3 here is CASSQDRAGSSYNEQFF. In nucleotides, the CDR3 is TGCGCCAGCAGCCAAGATCGGGCAGGAAGCTCCTACAATGAGCAGTTCTTC.